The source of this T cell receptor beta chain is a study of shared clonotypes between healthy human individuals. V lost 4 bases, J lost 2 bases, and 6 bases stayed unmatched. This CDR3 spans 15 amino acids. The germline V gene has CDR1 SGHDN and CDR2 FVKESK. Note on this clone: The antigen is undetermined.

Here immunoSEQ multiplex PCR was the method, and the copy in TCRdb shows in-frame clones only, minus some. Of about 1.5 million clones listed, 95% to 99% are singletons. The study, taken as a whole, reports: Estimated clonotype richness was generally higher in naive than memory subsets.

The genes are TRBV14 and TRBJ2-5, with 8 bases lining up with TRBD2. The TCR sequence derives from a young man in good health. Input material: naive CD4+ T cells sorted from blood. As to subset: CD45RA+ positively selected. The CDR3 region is CASSPFSGTQETQYF. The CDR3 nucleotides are TGTGCCAGCAGCCCTTTTAGCGGGACGCAAGAGACCCAGTACTTC.